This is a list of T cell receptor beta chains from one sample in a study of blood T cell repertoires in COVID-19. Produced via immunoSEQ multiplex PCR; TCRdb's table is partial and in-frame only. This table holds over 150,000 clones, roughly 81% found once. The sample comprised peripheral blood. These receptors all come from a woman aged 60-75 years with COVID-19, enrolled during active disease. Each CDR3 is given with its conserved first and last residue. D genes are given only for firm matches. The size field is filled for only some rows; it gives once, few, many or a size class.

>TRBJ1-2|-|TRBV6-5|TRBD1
TGTGCCAGCAGCCGGGACAGTCCTAACTATGGCTACACCTTC
CASSRDSPNYGYTF
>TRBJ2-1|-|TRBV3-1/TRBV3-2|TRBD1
TGTGCCAGCAGCCCCGGGACAGGGGGCTTGCATGAGCAGTTCTTC
CASSPGTGGLHEQFF
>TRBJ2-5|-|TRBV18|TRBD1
TGTGCCAGCTCACCACGGACAGGGCAAGAGACCCAGTACTTC
CASSPRTGQETQYF
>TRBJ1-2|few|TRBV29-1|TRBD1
TGCAGCGCCCAACAAAGCAGGGGGCATGGTGGCTACACCTTC
CSAQQSRGHGGYTF
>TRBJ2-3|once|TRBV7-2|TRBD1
TGTGCCAGCAGTTCCGGGACAGGGGTCGACACAGATACGCAGTATTTT
CASSSGTGVDTDTQYF
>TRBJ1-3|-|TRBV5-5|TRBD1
TGTGCCAGCAGCTTGGAGGGAATAAGACAGGGCATTTTT
CASSLEGIRQGIF
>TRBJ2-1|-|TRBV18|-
TGTGCCAGCGCCTGGGGGGATGAGCAGTTCTTC
CASAWGDEQFF
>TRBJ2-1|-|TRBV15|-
TGTGCCACCAGCACCCTAGGAGGGGATTACAATGAGCAGTTCTTC
CATSTLGGDYNEQFF
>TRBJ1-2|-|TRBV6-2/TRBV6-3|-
TGTGCCAGCAGTTACGGCGTTATACAGGGAGGCTACACCTTC
CASSYGVIQGGYTF
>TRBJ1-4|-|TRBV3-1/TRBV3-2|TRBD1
TGTGCCAGCAGCCCGGGGACAGGGGGTAGCGAAAAACTGTTTTTT
CASSPGTGGSEKLFF
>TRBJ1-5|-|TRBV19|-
TGTGCCAGTAGCCTGGCGGGCCGGGGGGTAAACTATCAGCCCCAGCATTTT
CASSLAGRGVNYQPQHF
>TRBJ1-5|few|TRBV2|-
TGTGCCAGCAGTGACGGGGTGGCACAGCCAAATCAGCCCCAGCATTTT
CASSDGVAQPNQPQHF
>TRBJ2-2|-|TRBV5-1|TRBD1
TGCGCCAGCAGCTCTACCTGGACAGGGACGGTCGGGGAGCTGTTTTTT
CASSSTWTGTVGELFF
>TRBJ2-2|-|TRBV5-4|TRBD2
TGTGCCAGCAGCTTGGGTACTAGCGGGGGACCGAACACCGGGGAGCTGTTTTTT
CASSLGTSGGPNTGELFF
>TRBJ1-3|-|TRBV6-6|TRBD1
TGTGCCAGCTCCCGGGACAGGGGAAACACCATATATTTT
CASSRDRGNTIYF
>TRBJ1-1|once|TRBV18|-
TGTGCCAGCTCACTCACAGGGTTGAACACTGAAGCTTTCTTT
CASSLTGLNTEAFF
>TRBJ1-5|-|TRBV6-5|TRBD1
TGTGCCAGCATTGCGGGACAGGGGGCGGGTCAGCCCCAGCATTTT
CASIAGQGAGQPQHF
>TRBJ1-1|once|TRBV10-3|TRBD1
TGTGCCATCAGTGCAACGACAGGGATGTTGGGCACTGAAGCTTTCTTT
CAISATTGMLGTEAFF
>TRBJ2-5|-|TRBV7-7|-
TGTGCTAGCAGCTTAGTGGCCACACAGTACTTC
CASSLVATQYF
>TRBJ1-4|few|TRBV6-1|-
TGTGCCAGCAGTGATTGGACAGCGAGTAAGGAAAAACTGTTTTTT
CASSDWTASKEKLFF
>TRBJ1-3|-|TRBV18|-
TGTGCCAGCTCCCAGGGTCCTGGAAACACCATATATTTT
CASSQGPGNTIYF
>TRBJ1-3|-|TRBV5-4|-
TGTGCCAGCAGCTTGGCCGGACTATCTGGAAACACCATATATTTT
CASSLAGLSGNTIYF
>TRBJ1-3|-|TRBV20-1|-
TGCAGTGCCAGCTCTGGAGACACCATATATTTT
CSASSGDTIYF
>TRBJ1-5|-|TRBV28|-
TGTGCCAGCAGACGCAACTTCAATCAGCCCCAGCATTTT
CASRRNFNQPQHF
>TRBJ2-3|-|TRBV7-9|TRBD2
TGTGCCAGCAGCTTCGGGGGGAATCCCACAGATACGCAGTATTTT
CASSFGGNPTDTQYF
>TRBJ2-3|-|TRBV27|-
TGTGCCAGCACCCCCCATCGAGGGCCCGTCCTTGGAGATACGCAGTATTTT
CASTPHRGPVLGDTQYF